This entry features one T cell receptor (delta chain) sequence. This specimen comes from a study of gamma-delta T cells after stem cell transplantation. TCRdb reanalyzed the RT-PCR reads using CATT. The profile shows about 11,000 delta-chain clones, 1% to 1.5% of them singletons. The TCR comes from a human donor. It is not recorded whose cells these are; they may come from a transplant donor. Sequenced sample: gamma-delta T cells.

The CDR3 loop reads CACDPILGDTLRTDKLIF. The CDR3 region has the DNA TGTGCCTGTGACCCGATACTGGGGGATACTTTACGCACCGATAAACTCATCTTT. The chain recombines TRDV2 with TRDJ1, with TRDD3 matching 12 bases. The junction had 11 bases not matched to a gene; V was cut back by 3 bases and J by 1 base. There are 18 residues in the CDR3. Germline V gene lookup returns CDR1 GEAIGNYY and CDR2 EKD.